This T cell receptor beta chain appears in the sequencing data of a study of blood T cell repertoires in COVID-19. Looking at the study overall: The origin of the acute and convalescent COVID-19 samples was the United States, Italy and Spain. PBMCs, B-cell-depleted T cells, or T cells were the source of the cDNA or gDNA that made up the material.

Germline V gene data show CDR1 as MNHNY and CDR2 as SVGAGI (reference sequence). The CDR3 covers 13 residues. The V gene end was trimmed by 6 bases and the J gene end by 3 bases; junction bases not matched to a gene: 4. Original analysis: Reference gene primer amplification in the assay estimated nucleated cell counts. Sequenced by immunoSEQ multiplex PCR; TCRdb stores in-frame clones only, minus some. V and J calls and clone size are those listed in that table; D and trimming were worked out from the DNA. This sample has approximately 41,000 clones, with approximately 88% found just once. The sequence derives from a woman between 40 and 50 years old with acute or convalescent COVID-19. Sequenced: peripheral blood. The rearrangement links TRBV6-6 to TRBJ1-1; 7 bases match TRBD1. DNA of the CDR3: TGTGCCAGCAGCTCTACAGGGGACACTGAAGCTTTCTTT. Residues: CASSSTGDTEAFF.